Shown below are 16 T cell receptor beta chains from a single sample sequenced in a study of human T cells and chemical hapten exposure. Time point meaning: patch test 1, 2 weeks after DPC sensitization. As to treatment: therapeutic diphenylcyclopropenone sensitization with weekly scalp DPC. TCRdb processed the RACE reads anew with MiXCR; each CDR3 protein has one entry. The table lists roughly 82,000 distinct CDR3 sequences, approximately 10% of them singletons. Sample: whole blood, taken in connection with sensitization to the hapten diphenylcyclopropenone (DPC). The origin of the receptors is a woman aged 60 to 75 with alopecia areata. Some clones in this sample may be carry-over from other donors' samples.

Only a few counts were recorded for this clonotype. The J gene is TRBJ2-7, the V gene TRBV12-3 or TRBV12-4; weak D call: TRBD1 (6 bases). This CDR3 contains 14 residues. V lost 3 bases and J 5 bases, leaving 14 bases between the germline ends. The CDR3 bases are TGTGCCAGCAGTTTTAAACAGGGATTCCACGAGCAGTACTTC. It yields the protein CASSFKQGFHEQYF.

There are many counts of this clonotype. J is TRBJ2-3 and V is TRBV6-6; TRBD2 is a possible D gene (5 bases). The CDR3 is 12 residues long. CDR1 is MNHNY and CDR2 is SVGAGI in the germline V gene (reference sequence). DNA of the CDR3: TGTCCCCCAGGAGGCAGGACAGATACGCAGTATTTT. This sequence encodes CPPGGRTDTQYF.

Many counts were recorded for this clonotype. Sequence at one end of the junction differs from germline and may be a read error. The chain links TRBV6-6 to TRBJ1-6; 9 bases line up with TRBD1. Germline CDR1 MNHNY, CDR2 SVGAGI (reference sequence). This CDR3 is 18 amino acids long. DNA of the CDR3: TGTGCCAGCAGTCACTCACGAAAAGCCGGGACAGGGAATTCACCCCTCCACTTT. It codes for CASSHSRKAGTGNSPLHF.

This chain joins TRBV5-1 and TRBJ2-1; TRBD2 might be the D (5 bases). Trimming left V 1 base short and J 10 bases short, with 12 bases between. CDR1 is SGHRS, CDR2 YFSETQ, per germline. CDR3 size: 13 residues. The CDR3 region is CASSLTVALEQFF. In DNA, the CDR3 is TGCGCCAGCAGCTTGACAGTAGCGCTGGAGCAGTTCTTC.

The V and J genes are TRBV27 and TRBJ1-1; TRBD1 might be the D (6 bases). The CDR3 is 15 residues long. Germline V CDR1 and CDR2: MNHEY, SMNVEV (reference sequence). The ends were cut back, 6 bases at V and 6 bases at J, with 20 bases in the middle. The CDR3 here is CASRVGGGGLAEAFF. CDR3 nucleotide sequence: TGTGCCAGCAGAGTAGGGGGGGGCGGATTAGCTGAAGCTTTCTTT.

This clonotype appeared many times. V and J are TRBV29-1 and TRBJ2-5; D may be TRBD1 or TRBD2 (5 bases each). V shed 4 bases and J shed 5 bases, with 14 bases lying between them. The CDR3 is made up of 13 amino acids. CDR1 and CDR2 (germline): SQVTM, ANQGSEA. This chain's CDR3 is CSVAGQVEETQYF. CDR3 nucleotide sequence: TGCAGCGTTGCGGGGCAGGTGGAGGAGACCCAGTACTTC.

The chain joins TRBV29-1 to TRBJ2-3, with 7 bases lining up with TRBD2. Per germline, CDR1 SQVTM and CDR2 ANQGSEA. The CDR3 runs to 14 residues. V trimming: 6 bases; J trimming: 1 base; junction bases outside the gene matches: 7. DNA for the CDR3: TGCAGCGTCGGGCTCACTAGCGGCACAGATACGCAGTATTTT. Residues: CSVGLTSGTDTQYF.

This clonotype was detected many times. CDR3 region: CASSKRRSQGFHEQYF. The CDR3 nucleotides are TGTGCCAGCAGCAAAAGACGTTCACAGGGATTCCACGAGCAGTACTTC. This chain links TRBV21-1 with TRBJ2-7; the table's D call TRBD1 went unverified against the DNA. TRBV21-1 is flagged as a pseudogene. The CDR3 is 16 residues long.

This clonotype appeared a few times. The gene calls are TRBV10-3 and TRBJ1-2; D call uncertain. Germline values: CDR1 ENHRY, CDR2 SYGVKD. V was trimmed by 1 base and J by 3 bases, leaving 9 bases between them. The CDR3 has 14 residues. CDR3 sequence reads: CAISELMTDYGYTF. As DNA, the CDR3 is TGTGCCATCAGTGAGTTGATGACGGACTATGGCTACACCTTC.

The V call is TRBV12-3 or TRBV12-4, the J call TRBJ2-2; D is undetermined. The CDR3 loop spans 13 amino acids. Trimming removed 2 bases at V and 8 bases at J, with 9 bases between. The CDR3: CASSLQDRGELFF. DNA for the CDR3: TGTGCCAGCAGTTTACAGGACCGGGGGGAGCTGTTTTTT.

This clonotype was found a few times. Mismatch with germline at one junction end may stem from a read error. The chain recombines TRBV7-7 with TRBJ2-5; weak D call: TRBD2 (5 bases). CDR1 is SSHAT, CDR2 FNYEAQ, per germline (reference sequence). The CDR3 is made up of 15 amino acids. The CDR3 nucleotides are TGTGCTAGCAGCCCCAGGACTGGTACTCAAGAGACCCAGTACTTC. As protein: CASSPRTGTQETQYF.

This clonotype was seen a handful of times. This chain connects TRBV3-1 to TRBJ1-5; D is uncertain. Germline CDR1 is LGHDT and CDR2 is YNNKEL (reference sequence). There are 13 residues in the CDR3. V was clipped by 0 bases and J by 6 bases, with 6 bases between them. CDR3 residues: CASSQDERQPQHF. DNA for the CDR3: TGTGCCAGCAGCCAAGATGAGCGTCAGCCCCAGCATTTT.

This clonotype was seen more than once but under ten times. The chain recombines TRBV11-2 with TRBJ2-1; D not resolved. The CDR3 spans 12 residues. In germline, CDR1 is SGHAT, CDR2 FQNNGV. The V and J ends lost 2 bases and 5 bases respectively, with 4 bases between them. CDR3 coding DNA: TGTGCCAGCAGCTTATACCACAATGAGCAGTTCTTC. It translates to CASSLYHNEQFF. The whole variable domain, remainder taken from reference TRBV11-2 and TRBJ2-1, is EAGVAQSPRYKIIEKRQSVAFWCNPISGHATLYWYQQILGQGPKLLIQFQNNGVVDDSQLPKDRFSAERLKGVDSTLKIQPAKLEDSAVYLCASSLYHNEQFFGPGTRLTVL.

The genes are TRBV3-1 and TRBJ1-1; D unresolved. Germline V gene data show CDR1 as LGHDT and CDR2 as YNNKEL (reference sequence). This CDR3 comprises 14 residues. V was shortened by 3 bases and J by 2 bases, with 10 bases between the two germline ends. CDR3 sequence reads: CASSHEGLNTEAFF. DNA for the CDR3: TGTGCCAGCAGCCACGAGGGCCTAAACACTGAAGCTTTCTTT.

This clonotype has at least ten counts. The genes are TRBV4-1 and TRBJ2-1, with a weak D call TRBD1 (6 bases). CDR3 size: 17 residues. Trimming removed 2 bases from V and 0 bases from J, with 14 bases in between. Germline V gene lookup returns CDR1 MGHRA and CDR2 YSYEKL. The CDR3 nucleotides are TGCGCCAGCAGCCAAATTAAACAGGGAAGCTCCTACAATGAGCAGTTCTTC. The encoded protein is CASSQIKQGSSYNEQFF.

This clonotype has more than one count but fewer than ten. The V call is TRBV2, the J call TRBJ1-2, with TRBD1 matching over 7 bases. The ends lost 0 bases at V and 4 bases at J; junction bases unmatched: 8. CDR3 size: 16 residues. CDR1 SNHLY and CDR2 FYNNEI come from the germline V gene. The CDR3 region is CASSEARRAGGYGYTF. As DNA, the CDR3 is TGTGCCAGCAGTGAAGCGCGTAGGGCAGGGGGCTATGGCTACACCTTC. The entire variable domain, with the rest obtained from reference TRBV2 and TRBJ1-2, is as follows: EPEVTQTPSHQVTQMGQEVILRCVPISNHLYFYWYRQILGQKVEFLVSFYNNEISEKSEIFDDQFSVERPDGSNFTLKIRSTKLEDSAMYFCASSEARRAGGYGYTFGSGTRLTVV.